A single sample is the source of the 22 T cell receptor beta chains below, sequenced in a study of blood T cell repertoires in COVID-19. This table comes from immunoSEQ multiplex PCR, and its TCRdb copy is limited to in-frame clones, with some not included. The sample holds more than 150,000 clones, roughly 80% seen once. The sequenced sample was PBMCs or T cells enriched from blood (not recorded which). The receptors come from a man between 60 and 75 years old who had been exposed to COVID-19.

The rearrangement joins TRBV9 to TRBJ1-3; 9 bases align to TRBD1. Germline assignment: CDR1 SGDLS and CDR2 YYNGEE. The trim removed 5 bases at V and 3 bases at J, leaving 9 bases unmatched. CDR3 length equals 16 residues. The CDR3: CASSKGQGFDGNTIYF. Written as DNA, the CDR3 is TGTGCCAGCAGTAAGGGACAGGGTTTCGATGGAAACACCATATATTTT.

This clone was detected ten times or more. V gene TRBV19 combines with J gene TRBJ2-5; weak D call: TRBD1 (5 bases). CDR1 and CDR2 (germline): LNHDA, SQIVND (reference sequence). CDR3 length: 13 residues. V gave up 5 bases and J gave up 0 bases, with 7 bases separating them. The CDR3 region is CASSRQYQETQYF. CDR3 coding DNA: TGTGCCAGTAGTCGACAGTACCAAGAGACCCAGTACTTC.

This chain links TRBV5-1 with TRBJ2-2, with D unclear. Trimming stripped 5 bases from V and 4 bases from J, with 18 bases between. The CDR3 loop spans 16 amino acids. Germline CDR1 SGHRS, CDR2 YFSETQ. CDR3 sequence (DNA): TGCGCCAGCAGACTCCTAGATCCCCCGTTCACCGGGGAGCTGTTTTTT. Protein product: CASRLLDPPFTGELFF.

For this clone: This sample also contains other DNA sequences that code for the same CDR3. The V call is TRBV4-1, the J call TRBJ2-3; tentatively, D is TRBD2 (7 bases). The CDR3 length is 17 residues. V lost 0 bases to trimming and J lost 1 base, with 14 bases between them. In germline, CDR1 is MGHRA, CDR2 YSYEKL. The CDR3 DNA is TGCGCCAGCAGCCAAGATGGGTCGGGGGGCGGCACAGATACGCAGTATTTT. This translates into CASSQDGSGGGTDTQYF.

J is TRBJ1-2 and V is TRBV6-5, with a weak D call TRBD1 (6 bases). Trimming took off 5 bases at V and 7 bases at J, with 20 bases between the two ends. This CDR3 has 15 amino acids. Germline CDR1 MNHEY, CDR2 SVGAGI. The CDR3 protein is CASSLSWGGAGGYTF. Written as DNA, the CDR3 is TGTGCCAGCAGTCTTTCATGGGGGGGCGCCGGTGGCTACACCTTC.

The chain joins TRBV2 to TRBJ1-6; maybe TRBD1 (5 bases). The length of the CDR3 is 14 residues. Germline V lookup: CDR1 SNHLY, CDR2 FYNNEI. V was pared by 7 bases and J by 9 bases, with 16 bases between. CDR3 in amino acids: CASTAPTAASPLHF. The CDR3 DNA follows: TGTGCCAGCACCGCCCCGACAGCTGCTTCACCCCTCCACTTT.

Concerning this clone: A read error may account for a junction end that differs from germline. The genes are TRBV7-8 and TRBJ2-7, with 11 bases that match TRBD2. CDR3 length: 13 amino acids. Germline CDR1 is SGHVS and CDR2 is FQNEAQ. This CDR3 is CASSRLAGYVQYF. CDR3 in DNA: TGTGCCAGCAGCCGACTAGCGGGGTACGTGCAGTACTTC.

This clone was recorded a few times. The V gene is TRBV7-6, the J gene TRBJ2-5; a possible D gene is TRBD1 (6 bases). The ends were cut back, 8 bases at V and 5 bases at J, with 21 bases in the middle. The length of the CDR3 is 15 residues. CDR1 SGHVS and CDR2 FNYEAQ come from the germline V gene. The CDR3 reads CASVSIGDTGETQYF. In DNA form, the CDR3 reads TGTGCCAGCGTATCAATAGGGGACACAGGGGAGACCCAGTACTTC.

CDR3 sequence: CASSQARQDTQYF. The CDR3 region has the DNA TGTGCCAGCAGCCAAGCCCGTCAGGATACGCAGTATTTT. V and J are TRBV14 and TRBJ2-3, with unresolved D. V was cut by 1 base and J by 6 bases, with 8 bases left in between. This CDR3 region has 13 residues. Germline CDR1 is SGHDN and CDR2 is FVKESK.

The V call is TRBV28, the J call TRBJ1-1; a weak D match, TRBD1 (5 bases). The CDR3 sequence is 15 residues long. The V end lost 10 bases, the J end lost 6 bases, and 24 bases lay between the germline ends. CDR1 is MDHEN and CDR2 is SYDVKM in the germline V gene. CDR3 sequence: CATQSLPRRQSEAFF. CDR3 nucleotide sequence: TGTGCCACTCAGTCCCTCCCCCGGAGACAGTCTGAAGCTTTCTTT.

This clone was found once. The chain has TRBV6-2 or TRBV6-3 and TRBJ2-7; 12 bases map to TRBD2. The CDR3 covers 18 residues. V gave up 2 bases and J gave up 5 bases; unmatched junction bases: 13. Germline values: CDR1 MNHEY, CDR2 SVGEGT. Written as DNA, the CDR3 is TGTGCCAGCAGTTACACTTCAGGGCTAGCGGGAGGGCGGAACGAGCAGTACTTC. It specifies CASSYTSGLAGGRNEQYF.

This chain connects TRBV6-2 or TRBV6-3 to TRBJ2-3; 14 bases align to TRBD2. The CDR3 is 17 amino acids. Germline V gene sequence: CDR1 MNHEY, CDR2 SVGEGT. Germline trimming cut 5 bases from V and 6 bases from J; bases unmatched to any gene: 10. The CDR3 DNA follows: TGTGCCAGCAGTAAGCGGACTAGCGGGAGGAAGGGGGATACGCAGTATTTT. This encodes CASSKRTSGRKGDTQYF.

The CDR3 reads CAISDSIAGTNEQFF. The CDR3 DNA is TGTGCCATCAGTGACTCGATAGCGGGAACGAATGAGCAGTTCTTC. The rearrangement links TRBV10-3 to TRBJ2-1; 8 bases map to TRBD2. The CDR3 sequence is 15 residues long. The J segment lost 7 bases and the V segment lost 3 bases, leaving 8 bases of the junction unmatched. CDR1 ENHRY and CDR2 SYGVKD come from the germline V gene.

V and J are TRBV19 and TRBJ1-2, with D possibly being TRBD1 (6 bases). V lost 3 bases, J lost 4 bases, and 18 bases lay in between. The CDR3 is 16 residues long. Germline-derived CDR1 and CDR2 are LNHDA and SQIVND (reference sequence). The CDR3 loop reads CASSIQERTALYGYTF. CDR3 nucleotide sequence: TGTGCCAGTAGTATCCAGGAACGGACAGCACTCTATGGCTACACCTTC.

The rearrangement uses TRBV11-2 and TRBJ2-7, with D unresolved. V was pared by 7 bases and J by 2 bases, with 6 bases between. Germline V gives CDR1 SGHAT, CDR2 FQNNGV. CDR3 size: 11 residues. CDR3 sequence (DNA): TGTGCCAGCATGGGCGCCTACGAGCAGTACTTC. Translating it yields CASMGAYEQYF.

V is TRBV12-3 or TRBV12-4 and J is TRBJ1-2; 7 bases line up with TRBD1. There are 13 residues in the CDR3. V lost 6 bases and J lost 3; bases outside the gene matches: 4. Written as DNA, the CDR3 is TGTGCCAGCAGCATCGGGACAGACTATGGCTACACCTTC. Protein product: CASSIGTDYGYTF.

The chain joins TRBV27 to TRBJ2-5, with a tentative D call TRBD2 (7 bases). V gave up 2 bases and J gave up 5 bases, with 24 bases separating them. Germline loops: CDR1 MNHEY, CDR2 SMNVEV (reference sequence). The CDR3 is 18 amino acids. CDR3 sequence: CASSLEAGAGAGEETQYF. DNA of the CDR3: TGTGCCAGCAGTTTAGAGGCCGGGGCAGGGGCGGGGGAGGAGACCCAGTACTTC.

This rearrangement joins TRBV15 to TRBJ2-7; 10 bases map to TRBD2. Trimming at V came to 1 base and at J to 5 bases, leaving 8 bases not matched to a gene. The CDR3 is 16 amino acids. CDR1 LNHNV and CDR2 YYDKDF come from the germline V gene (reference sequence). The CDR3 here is CATSRAPGLASHEQYF. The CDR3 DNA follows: TGTGCCACCAGCAGAGCACCGGGACTAGCGTCCCACGAGCAGTACTTC.

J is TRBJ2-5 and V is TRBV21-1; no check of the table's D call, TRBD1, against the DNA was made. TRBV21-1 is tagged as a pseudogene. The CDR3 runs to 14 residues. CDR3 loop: CASFVKQGRETQYF. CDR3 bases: TGTGCCAGCTTCGTAAAACAGGGGAGAGAGACCCAGTACTTC.

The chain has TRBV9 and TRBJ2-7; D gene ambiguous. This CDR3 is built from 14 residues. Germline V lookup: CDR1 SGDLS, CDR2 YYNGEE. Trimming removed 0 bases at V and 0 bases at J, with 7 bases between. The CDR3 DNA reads TGTGCCAGCAGCGTAGCGGGTTACTCCTACGAGCAGTACTTC. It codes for CASSVAGYSYEQYF.

The CDR3 nucleotides are TGTGCCATCAATTGGGGGGACAGGGGGATGAATGGCTACACCTTC. Its translation: CAINWGDRGMNGYTF. The gene calls are TRBV10-3 and TRBJ1-2, with 11 bases identical to TRBD1. The CDR3 loop spans 15 amino acids. Germline V gene sequence: CDR1 ENHRY, CDR2 SYGVKD. V shed 7 bases, J shed 6 bases, and the junction held 10 bases outside the gene matches.

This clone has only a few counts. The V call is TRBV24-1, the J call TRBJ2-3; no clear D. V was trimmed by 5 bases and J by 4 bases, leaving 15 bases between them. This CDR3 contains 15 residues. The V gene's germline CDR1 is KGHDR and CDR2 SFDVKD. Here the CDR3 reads CATSALLGSADTQYF. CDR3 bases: TGTGCCACCAGTGCATTACTCGGGTCAGCAGATACGCAGTATTTT.